This T cell receptor (beta chain) was profiled in a study of T-cell memory formation after mild COVID-19. Study context: Among the donors, TCR clusters were largely specific to each donor.

Study-wide findings and caveats: The authors left the SARS-CoV-2 specificity of second-wave clones peaking on day 37 unconfirmed. Contracting CD4+ clones sat mainly in CM and EM; CD8+ in EMRA. Whereas later expanders leaned CD4+, clones contracting day 15 to 85 showed a balanced CD4/CD8 makeup.

TCRdb passed the 5' RACE reads through MiXCR, listing each CDR3 protein once. The sample includes 300,000 to 400,000 distinct CDR3 sequences, roughly 15% seen only once; the top ten take 20% to 25%. In the case of this clonotype: Its antigen is unknown.

Germline-derived CDR1 and CDR2 are LGHDT and YNNKEL (reference sequence). V trimming: 3 bases; J trimming: 7 bases; junction bases outside the gene matches: 7. The CDR3 covers 17 residues. The chain couples TRBV3-1 to TRBJ2-1, with TRBD2 identical over 15 bases. What was sequenced was PBMCs or a T cell subset sorted from them (not recorded which). This clonotype originated in a man younger than 35 who had mild COVID-19 (a few samples of this study predate the infection). Cell type and time point are not known. This chain's CDR3 is CASSQGTGTSGGNEQFF. For the CDR3, the DNA is TGTGCCAGCAGCCAGGGAACCGGGACTAGCGGGGGGAATGAGCAGTTCTTC.